The 9 T cell receptor beta chains in this list originate from one sample, sequenced in a study of regulatory T cells in long-lasting Graves disease. Arm-PCR of CDR3 regions with iRepertoire HTBI primers generated TCR beta libraries. TCRdb itself ran the multiplex PCR reads through MiXCR, one entry per CDR3 protein. The sample holds around 450,000 distinct CDR3 sequences; just under 15% are singletons and the top ten take approximately 15%. Time point denoted: newly diagnosed GD, antithyroid drugs for less than 3 months. The TCR library was made from RNA that had been extracted from PBMCs in TRIzol. The same sample was also studied in work on T cells in Graves' hyperthyroidism and ophthalmopathy.

Here the sequenced sample was peripheral blood mononuclear cells (PBMCs), taken at new diagnosis, from a patient treated with antithyroid drugs. The origin of the receptors is a woman in her 30s with Graves disease.

Concerning this clonotype: This is likely an artifact of a read error, given a far larger clone one base away. The chain employs TRBV20-1 and TRBJ2-1; D is unclear. Trimming removed 3 bases at V and 9 bases at J, with 9 bases between. Germline V CDR1 and CDR2: DFQATT, SNEGSKA (reference sequence). This CDR3 has 11 amino acids. The CDR3 sequence: CSASEYAEQFF. The CDR3 region has the DNA TGCAGTGCTAGCGAGTATGCTGAGCAGTTCTTC.

Details on this clonotype: A much bigger clone sits one base away, suggesting this may be a read error. The chain links TRBV7-9 to TRBJ2-4; 11 bases map to TRBD2. The J call could be wrong; TRBJ2-1 is a better fit for the DNA end. The CDR3 covers 18 residues. Per germline, CDR1 SEHNR and CDR2 FQNEAQ (reference sequence). For the CDR3, the DNA is TGTGCCAGCAGCTTGAATGCTAGCGGGAGGATGAGCTCCTACGAGCAGTTCTTC. It translates to CASSLNASGRMSSYEQFF.

This clonotype came up a few times. The chain carries TRBV15 and TRBJ2-2, with TRBD1 matching 11 bases. The CDR3 runs 16 residues. Germline V gives CDR1 LNHNV, CDR2 YYDKDF (reference sequence). With V trimmed by 3 bases and J by 6 bases, 6 bases remained unmatched. The CDR3 coding sequence is TGTGCCACCAGCAGCCCCCGGACAGGGGGCTCCGGGGAGCTGTTTTTT. It specifies CATSSPRTGGSGELFF. The entire variable domain, with the rest obtained from reference TRBV15 and TRBJ2-2, is as follows: DAMVIQNPRYQVTQFGKPVTLSCSQTLNHNVMYWYQQKSSQAPKLLFHYYDKDFNNEADTPDNFQSRRPNTSFCFLDIRSPGLGDTAMYLCATSSPRTGGSGELFFGEGSRLTVL.

This chain joins TRBV7-2 and TRBJ2-7, with TRBD2 matching 13 bases. CDR3 length: 16 amino acids. The germline V gene encodes CDR1 SGHTA and CDR2 FQGNSA. Trimming at V came to 5 bases and at J to 8 bases, leaving 12 bases not matched to a gene. CDR3 residues: CASSPSPGLAGEKQYF. The CDR3 DNA follows: TGTGCCAGCAGCCCTAGCCCTGGACTAGCGGGAGAAAAGCAGTACTTC. Using reference TRBV7-2 and TRBJ2-7 for the parts outside the CDR3, the full variable domain is GAGVSQSPSNKVTEKGKDVELRCDPISGHTALYWYRQSLGQGLEFLIYFQGNSAPDKSGLPSDRFSAERTGGSVSTLTIQRTQQEDSAVYLCASSPSPGLAGEKQYFGPGTRLTVT.

This clonotype was counted between two and nine times. The chain is built from TRBV12-3 or TRBV12-4 and TRBJ2-3; 14 nucleotides line up with TRBD2. J was trimmed by 4 bases and V by 7 bases; bases with no gene match: 4. The CDR3 totals 15 residues. The CDR3 region is CASIPTSGRADTQYF. The CDR3 DNA reads as TGTGCCAGCATCCCGACTAGCGGGAGGGCAGATACGCAGTATTTT.

The chain carries TRBV19 and TRBJ1-5; possibly TRBD1 for D (6 bases). From germline, CDR1 is LNHDA and CDR2 SQIVND (reference sequence). The length of the CDR3 is 13 residues. The V end was cut by 4 bases, the J end by 6 bases, with 10 bases between. This chain's CDR3 is CASSRRGFQPQHF. DNA for the CDR3: TGTGCCAGTAGTAGGAGGGGGTTTCAGCCCCAGCATTTT.

In its sample, this clonotype was seen many times. This sequence joins TRBV2 and TRBJ1-6; the D is unclear. The CDR3 is 14 amino acids. Trimming took off 7 bases at V and 3 bases at J, with 10 bases between the two ends. CDR1 SNHLY and CDR2 FYNNEI come from the germline V gene. This CDR3 is CASKGDGYNSPLHF. The CDR3 DNA follows: TGTGCCAGCAAGGGAGACGGCTATAATTCACCCCTCCACTTT.

On this clonotype: A read error may explain this, as a much larger clone is one base away. The chain has TRBV3-1 and TRBJ2-3; 7 bases fit TRBD2. This CDR3 is built from 19 residues. Germline CDR1 and CDR2: LGHDT and YNNKEL (reference sequence). The J segment lost 0 bases and the V segment lost 0 bases, leaving 12 bases of the junction unmatched. In DNA form, the CDR3 reads TGTGCCAGCAGCCAAGACACCCCCGTACTAGCGACTAGCACAGATACGCAGTATTTT. It yields the protein CASSQDTPVLATSTDTQYF.

This chain joins TRBV10-3 and TRBJ1-4, with unresolved D. From germline, CDR1 is ENHRY and CDR2 SYGVKD. The CDR3 is 13 residues long. The V gene lost 7 bases and the J gene lost 8 bases, with 14 bases spanning the gap. CDR3 sequence: CAIKRASGEKLFF. CDR3 coding DNA: TGTGCCATCAAGAGAGCGTCGGGGGAAAAACTGTTTTTT.